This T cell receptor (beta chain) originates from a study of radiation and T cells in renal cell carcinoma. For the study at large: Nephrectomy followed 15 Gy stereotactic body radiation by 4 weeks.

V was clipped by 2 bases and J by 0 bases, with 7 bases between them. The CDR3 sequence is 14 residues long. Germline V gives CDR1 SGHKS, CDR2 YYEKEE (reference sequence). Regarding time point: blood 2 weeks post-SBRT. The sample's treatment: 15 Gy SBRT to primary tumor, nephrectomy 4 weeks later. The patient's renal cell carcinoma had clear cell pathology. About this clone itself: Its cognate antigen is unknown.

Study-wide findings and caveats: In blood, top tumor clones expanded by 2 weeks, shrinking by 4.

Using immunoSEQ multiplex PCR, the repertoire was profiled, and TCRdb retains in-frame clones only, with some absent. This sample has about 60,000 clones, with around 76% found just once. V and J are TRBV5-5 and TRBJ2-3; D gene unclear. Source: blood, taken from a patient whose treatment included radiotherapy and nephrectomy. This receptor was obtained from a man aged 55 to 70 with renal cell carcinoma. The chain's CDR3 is CASSFLESTDTQYF. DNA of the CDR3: TGTGCCAGCAGCTTCCTCGAAAGCACAGATACGCAGTATTTT.